Below, one T cell receptor beta chain is given with its context. J was trimmed by 8 bases and V by 0 bases; bases with no gene match: 8. Germline-derived CDR1 and CDR2 are SGHRS and YFSETQ. The CDR3 runs 16 residues. This specimen belongs to a study of blood T cell repertoires in COVID-19. The protocol was immunoSEQ multiplex PCR, while the TCRdb copy is restricted to in-frame clones and leaves out a portion. The sample comprises some 400,000 clones, roughly 86% of which are singletons, and 2.3% rests with the top ten. The TCR sequence derives from a woman aged 55-70 years with COVID-19, enrolled during active disease. Sample: peripheral blood. V gene TRBV5-1 combines with J gene TRBJ1-4; TRBD1 matches 9 bases. The CDR3 DNA is TGCGCCAGCAGCTTGGGGACAGGGGACGGTGGAGAAAAACTGTTTTTT. Encoded protein: CASSLGTGDGGEKLFF. The full variable domain, its missing parts supplied by reference TRBV5-1 and TRBJ1-4, is KAGVTQTPRYLIKTRGQQVTLSCSPISGHRSVSWYQQTPGQGLQFLFEYFSETQRNKGNFPGRFSGRQFSNSRSEMNVSTLELGDSALYLCASSLGTGDGGEKLFFGSGTQLSVL.